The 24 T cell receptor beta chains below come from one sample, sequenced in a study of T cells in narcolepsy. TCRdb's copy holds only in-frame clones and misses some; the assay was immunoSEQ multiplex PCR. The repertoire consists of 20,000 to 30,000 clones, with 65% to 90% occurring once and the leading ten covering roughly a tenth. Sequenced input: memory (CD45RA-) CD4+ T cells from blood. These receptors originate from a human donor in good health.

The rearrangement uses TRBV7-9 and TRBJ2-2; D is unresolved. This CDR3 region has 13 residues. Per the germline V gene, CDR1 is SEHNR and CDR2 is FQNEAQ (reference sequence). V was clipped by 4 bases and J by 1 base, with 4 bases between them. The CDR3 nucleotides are TGTGCCAGCAGCTCAGGGAACACCGGGGAGCTGTTTTTT. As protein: CASSSGNTGELFF.

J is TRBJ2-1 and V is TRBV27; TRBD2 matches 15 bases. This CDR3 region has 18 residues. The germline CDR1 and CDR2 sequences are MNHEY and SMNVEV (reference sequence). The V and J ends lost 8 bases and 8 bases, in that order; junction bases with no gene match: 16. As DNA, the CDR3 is TGTGCCAGCCGTCTCAGGGGGACTAGCGGGAGGATTATGGATGAGCAGTTCTTC. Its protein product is CASRLRGTSGRIMDEQFF.

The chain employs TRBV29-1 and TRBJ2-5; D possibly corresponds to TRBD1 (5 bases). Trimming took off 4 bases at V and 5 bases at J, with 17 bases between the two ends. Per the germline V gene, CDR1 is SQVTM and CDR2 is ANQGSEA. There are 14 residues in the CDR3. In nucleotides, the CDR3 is TGCAGCGTTGGACCCAGGGTCATGGGCGAGACCCAGTACTTC. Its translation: CSVGPRVMGETQYF. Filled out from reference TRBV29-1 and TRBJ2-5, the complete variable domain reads SAVISQKPSRDICQRGTSLTIQCQVDSQVTMMFWYRQQPGQSLTLIATANQGSEATYESGFVIDKFPISRPNLTFSTLTVSNMSPEDSSIYLCSVGPRVMGETQYFGPGTRLLVL.

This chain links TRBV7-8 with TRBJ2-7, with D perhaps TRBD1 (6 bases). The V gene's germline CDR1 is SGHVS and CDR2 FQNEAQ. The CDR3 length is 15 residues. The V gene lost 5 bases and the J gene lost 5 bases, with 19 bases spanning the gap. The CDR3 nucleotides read TGTGCCAGCAGCCCGGACCCAGGGGCCGGCGACGAGCAGTACTTC. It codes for CASSPDPGAGDEQYF.

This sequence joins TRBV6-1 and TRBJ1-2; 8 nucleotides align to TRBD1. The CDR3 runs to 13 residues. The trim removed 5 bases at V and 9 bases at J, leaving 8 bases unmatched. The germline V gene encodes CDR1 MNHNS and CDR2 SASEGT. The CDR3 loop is CASSWGQEGSYTF. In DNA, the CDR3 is TGTGCCAGCAGTTGGGGACAGGAAGGAAGCTACACCTTC.

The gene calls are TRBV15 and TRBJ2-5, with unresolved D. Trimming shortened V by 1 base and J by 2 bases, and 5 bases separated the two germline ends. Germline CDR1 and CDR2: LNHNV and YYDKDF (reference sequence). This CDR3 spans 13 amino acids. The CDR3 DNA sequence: TGTGCCACCAGCAGAGGACTTCAAGAGACCCAGTACTTC. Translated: CATSRGLQETQYF.

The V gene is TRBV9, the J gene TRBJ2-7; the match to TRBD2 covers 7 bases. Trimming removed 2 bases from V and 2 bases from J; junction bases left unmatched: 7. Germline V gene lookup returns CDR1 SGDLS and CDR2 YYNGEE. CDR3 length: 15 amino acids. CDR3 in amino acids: CASSVGGSGAYEQYF. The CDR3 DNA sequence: TGTGCCAGCAGCGTTGGAGGGAGCGGGGCCTACGAGCAGTACTTC.

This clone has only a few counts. CDR3 sequence reads: CASSLSPGGNTGELFF. As DNA, the CDR3 is TGTGCCAGCAGCTTATCCCCGGGAGGGAACACCGGGGAGCTGTTTTTT. The rearrangement joins TRBV7-9 to TRBJ2-2; 7 nucleotides line up with TRBD2. V was clipped by 2 bases and J by 1 base; unmatched bases: 4. Per the germline V gene, CDR1 is SEHNR and CDR2 is FQNEAQ (reference sequence). This CDR3 region has 16 residues.

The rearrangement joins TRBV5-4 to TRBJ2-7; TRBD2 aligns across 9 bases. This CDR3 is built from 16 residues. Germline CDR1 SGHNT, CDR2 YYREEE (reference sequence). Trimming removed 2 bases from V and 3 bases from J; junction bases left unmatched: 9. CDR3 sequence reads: CASSLGGGRVFYEQYF. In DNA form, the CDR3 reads TGTGCCAGCAGCTTAGGAGGCGGGAGGGTATTCTACGAGCAGTACTTC.

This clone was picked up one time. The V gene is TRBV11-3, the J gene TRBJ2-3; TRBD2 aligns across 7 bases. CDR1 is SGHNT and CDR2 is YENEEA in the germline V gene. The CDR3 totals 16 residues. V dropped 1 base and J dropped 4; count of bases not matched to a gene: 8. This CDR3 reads CASSLGRGGSADTQYF. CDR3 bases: TGTGCCAGCAGCTTAGGACGGGGCGGGAGCGCAGATACGCAGTATTTT.

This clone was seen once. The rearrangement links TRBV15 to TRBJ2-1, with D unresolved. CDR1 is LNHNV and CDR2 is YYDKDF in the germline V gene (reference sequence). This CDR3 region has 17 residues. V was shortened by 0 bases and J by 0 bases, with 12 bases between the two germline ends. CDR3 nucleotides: TGTGCCACCAGCAGAGATAAATCGACTTTCTCCTACAATGAGCAGTTCTTC. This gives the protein CATSRDKSTFSYNEQFF.

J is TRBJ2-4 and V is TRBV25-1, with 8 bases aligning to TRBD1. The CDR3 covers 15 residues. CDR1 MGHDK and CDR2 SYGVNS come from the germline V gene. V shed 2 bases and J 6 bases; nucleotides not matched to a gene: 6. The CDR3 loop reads CASSEVGTGGNIQYF. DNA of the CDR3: TGTGCCAGCAGTGAAGTTGGGACAGGAGGAAACATTCAGTACTTC.

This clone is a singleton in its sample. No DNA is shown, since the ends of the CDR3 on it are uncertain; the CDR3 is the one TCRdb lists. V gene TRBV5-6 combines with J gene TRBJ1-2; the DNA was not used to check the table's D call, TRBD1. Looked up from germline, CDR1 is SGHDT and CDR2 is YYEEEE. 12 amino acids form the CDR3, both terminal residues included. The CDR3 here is CASSLVATGATF.

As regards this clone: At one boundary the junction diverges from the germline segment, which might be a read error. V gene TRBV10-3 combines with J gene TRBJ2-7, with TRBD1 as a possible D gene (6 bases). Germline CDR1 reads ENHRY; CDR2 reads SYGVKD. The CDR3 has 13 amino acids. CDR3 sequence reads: CAINRDTSYEQYF. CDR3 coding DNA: TGTGCGATCAACCGGGACACCTCCTACGAGCAGTACTTC.

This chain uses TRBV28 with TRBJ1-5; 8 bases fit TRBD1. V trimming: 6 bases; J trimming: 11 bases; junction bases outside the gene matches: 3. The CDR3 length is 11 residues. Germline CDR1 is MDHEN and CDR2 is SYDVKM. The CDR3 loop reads CASSLQGAQHF. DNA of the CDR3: TGTGCCAGCAGCTTACAGGGGGCCCAGCATTTT. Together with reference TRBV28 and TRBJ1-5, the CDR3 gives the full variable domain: DVKVTQSSRYLVKRTGEKVFLECVQDMDHENMFWYRQDPGLGLRLIYFSYDVKMKEKGDIPEGYSVSREKKERFSLILESASTNQTSMYLCASSLQGAQHFGDGTRLSIL.

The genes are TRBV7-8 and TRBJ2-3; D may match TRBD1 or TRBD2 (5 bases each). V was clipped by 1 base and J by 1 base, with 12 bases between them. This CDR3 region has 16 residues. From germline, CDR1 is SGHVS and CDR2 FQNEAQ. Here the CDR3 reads CASSLEVRGGTDTQYF. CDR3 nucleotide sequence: TGTGCCAGCAGCTTAGAAGTGAGGGGTGGCACAGATACGCAGTATTTT.

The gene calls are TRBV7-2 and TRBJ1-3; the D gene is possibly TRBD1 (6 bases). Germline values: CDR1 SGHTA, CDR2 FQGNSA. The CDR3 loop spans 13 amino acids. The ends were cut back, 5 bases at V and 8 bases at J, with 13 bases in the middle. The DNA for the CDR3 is TGTGCCAGCAGCGCGAACAGGGACTACACCATATATTTT. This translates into CASSANRDYTIYF. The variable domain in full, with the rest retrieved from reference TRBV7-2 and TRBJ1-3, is GAGVSQSPSNKVTEKGKDVELRCDPISGHTALYWYRQSLGQGLEFLIYFQGNSAPDKSGLPSDRFSAERTGGSVSTLTIQRTQQEDSAVYLCASSANRDYTIYFGEGSWLTVV.

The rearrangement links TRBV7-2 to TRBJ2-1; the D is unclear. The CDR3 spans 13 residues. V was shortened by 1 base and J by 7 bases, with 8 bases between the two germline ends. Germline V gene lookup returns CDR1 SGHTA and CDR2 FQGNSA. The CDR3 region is CASSLVGVNEQFF. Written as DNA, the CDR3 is TGTGCCAGCAGCTTAGTTGGGGTTAATGAGCAGTTCTTC.

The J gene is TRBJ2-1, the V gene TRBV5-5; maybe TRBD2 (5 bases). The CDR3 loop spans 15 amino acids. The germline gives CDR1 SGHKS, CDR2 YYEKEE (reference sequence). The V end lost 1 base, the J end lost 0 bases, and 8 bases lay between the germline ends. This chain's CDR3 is CASSLWESSYNEQFF. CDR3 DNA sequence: TGTGCCAGCAGCTTGTGGGAGAGCTCCTACAATGAGCAGTTCTTC.

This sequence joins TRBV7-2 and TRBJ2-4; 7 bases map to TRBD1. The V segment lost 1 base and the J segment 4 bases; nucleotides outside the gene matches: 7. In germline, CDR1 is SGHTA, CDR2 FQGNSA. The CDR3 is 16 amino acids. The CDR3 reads CASSLDLGQVKNIQYF. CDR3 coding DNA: TGTGCCAGCAGCTTAGATCTTGGACAGGTTAAAAACATTCAGTACTTC.

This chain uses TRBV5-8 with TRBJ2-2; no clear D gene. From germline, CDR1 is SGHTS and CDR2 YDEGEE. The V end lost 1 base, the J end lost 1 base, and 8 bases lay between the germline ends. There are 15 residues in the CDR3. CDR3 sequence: CASSLSVRNTGELFF. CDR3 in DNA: TGTGCCAGCAGCTTGAGTGTGAGGAACACCGGGGAGCTGTTTTTT.

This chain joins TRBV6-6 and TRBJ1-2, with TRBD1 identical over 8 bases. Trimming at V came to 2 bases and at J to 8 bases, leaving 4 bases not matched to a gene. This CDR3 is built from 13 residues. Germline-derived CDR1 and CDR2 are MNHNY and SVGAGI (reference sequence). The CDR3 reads CASSYDRGGGYTF. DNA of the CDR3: TGTGCCAGCAGTTACGACAGGGGCGGGGGCTACACCTTC.

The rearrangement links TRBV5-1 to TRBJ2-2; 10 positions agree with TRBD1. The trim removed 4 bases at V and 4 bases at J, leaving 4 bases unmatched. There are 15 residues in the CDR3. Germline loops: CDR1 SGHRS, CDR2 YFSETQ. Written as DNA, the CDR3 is TGCGCCAGCAGCCCGGGGGACAGGGGCACCGGGGAGCTGTTTTTT. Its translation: CASSPGDRGTGELFF.

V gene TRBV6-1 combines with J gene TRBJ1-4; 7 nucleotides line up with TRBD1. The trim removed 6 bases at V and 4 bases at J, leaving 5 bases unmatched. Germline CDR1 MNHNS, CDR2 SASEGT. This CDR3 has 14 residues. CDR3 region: CASRAGGRNEKLFF. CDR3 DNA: TGTGCCAGCAGGGCAGGGGGACGTAATGAAAAACTGTTTTTT.